The rows below give T cell receptor beta chains drawn from one sample of a study of T-cell memory formation after mild COVID-19. One entry per CDR3 protein results from TCRdb running MiXCR on the 5' RACE reads. Counted here are a few hundred thousand distinct CDR3 sequences, 20% occurring once; the ten biggest clones make up over 20%. The sequenced material came from PBMCs or a T cell subset sorted from them (not recorded which). Receptors were obtained from a man aged 18 to 30 who had mild COVID-19 (a few samples of this study predate the infection). Cell type and time point are not known. CDR3s include the opening cysteine and the closing phenylalanine or tryptophan. D genes are given only for firm matches. Clone size is stated in some rows and not others, as once, few, many or a class when expanded.

V	size	J	D	CDR3	DNA
TRBV3-1	few	TRBJ2-6	-	CASSHPGANVLTF	TGTGCCAGCAGCCACCCTGGGGCCAACGTCCTGACTTTC
TRBV28	few	TRBJ1-3	-	CAITGPGNTIYF	TGTGCCATAACAGGGCCCGGAAACACCATATATTTT
TRBV7-2	-	TRBJ2-2	-	CASSALQGGELFF	TGTGCCAGCAGCGCACTACAGGGCGGGGAGCTGTTTTTT
TRBV6-6	-	TRBJ1-2	-	CASNNNLDPRHLYGYTF	TGTGCCAGCAACAATAACTTGGACCCCCGCCATCTCTATGGCTACACCTTC
TRBV20-1	few	TRBJ1-4	-	CSARDDLPATNEKLFF	TGCAGTGCTAGGGACGACTTGCCCGCAACTAATGAAAAACTGTTTTTT
TRBV30	few	TRBJ1-1	TRBD1	CAWSATGNEAFF	TGTGCCTGGAGTGCGACAGGGAATGAAGCTTTCTTT
TRBV12-3/TRBV12-4	-	TRBJ2-1	-	CAVRETVSYNEQFF	TGTGCCGTCCGGGAGACAGTCTCCTACAATGAGCAGTTCTTC
TRBV18	-	TRBJ2-3	-	CASSPIGGGDTQYF	TGTGCCAGCTCACCGATTGGGGGTGGAGATACGCAGTATTTT
TRBV6-5	few	TRBJ2-2	-	CASVGSGDTGELFF	TGTGCCAGCGTCGGGTCGGGGGACACCGGGGAGCTGTTTTTT
TRBV2	-	TRBJ2-7	-	CASSALSYEQYF	TGTGCCAGCAGCGCCCTCTCCTACGAGCAGTACTTC
TRBV5-1	-	TRBJ2-6	-	CASSIRGSGANVLTF	TGCGCCAGCAGCATCCGGGGCTCTGGGGCCAACGTCCTGACTTTC
TRBV7-2	-	TRBJ2-1	TRBD2	CASSALAANNEQFF	TGTGCCAGCAGCGCGCTAGCGGCCAACAATGAGCAGTTCTTC
TRBV18	-	TRBJ1-2	-	CASSLAAEPNYGYTF	TGTGCCAGCTCCCTGGCGGCCGAACCTAACTATGGCTACACCTTC
TRBV7-6	few	TRBJ1-5	TRBD1	CASSLTGGTNQPQHF	TGTGCCAGCAGCTTGACAGGGGGAACGAATCAGCCCCAGCATTTT
TRBV7-2	many	TRBJ1-2	-	CASSLGTANYGYTF	TGTGCCAGCAGCTTAGGGACAGCTAACTATGGCTACACCTTC
TRBV10-1	-	TRBJ1-1	TRBD1	CASSETTGVKSEAFF	TGCGCCAGCAGTGAAACGACAGGGGTTAAGTCTGAAGCTTTCTTT
TRBV5-1	-	TRBJ2-1	-	CASSLTPEGEQFF	TGCGCCAGCAGCTTGACCCCTGAGGGTGAGCAGTTCTTC
TRBV6-6	-	TRBJ2-3	-	CASRPRRGTDTQYF	TGTGCCAGCAGACCAAGGCGTGGCACAGATACGCAGTATTTT
TRBV29-1	few	TRBJ2-3	-	CSVWTASTDTQYF	TGCAGCGTATGGACAGCTAGCACAGATACGCAGTATTTT
TRBV9	-	TRBJ2-4	-	CASSVEQLAKNIQYF	TGTGCCAGCAGCGTAGAACAGTTAGCCAAAAACATTCAGTACTTC
TRBV6-1	few	TRBJ1-2	-	CASSVAEGYYGYTF	TGTGCCAGCAGTGTAGCCGAGGGGTACTATGGCTACACCTTC
TRBV12-3/TRBV12-4	few	TRBJ2-2	-	CASTWDEGGELFF	TGTGCCAGCACCTGGGACGAGGGCGGGGAGCTGTTTTTT
TRBV20-1	-	TRBJ2-3	-	CSARVTGISTDTQYF	TGCAGTGCTAGAGTCACAGGGATCAGCACAGATACGCAGTATTTT
TRBV4-3	few	TRBJ2-1	-	CASSQGGIYNNEQFF	TGCGCCAGCAGCCAAGGGGGGATCTATAACAATGAGCAGTTCTTC
TRBV2	-	TRBJ2-2	TRBD1	CASSPDRVPGELFF	TGTGCCAGCAGCCCCGACAGGGTTCCGGGGGAGCTGTTTTTT
TRBV27	-	TRBJ2-7	-	CASSPGQFSYEQYF	TGTGCCAGCAGTCCCGGACAGTTTTCCTACGAGCAGTACTTC
TRBV6-2/TRBV6-3	-	TRBJ2-7	-	CASSYDPYEQYF	TGTGCCAGCAGTTACGACCCCTACGAGCAGTACTTC
TRBV6-6	-	TRBJ2-7	TRBD1	CASSDPGQGYEQYF	TGTGCCAGCAGTGATCCGGGACAGGGCTACGAGCAGTACTTC
TRBV20-1	-	TRBJ1-5	TRBD1	CSARQQGYQPQHF	TGCAGTGCTAGACAACAGGGGTATCAGCCCCAGCATTTT
TRBV28	-	TRBJ1-1	TRBD1	CASSFVGQGQKAFF	TGTGCCAGCAGTTTCGTAGGACAGGGCCAGAAGGCTTTCTTT
TRBV7-9	-	TRBJ1-2	TRBD1	CASRKTGMDGYTF	TGTGCCAGCAGGAAGACAGGGATGGATGGCTACACCTTC